These 8 T cell receptor beta chains were sequenced from one sample in a study of human T cells and chemical hapten exposure. Time point noted: pre-sensitization, week 0. As to treatment: therapeutic diphenylcyclopropenone sensitization with weekly scalp DPC. Using its own MiXCR run on the RACE reads, TCRdb lists one record per CDR3 protein. This sample carries some 200,000 distinct CDR3 sequences, around 30% of them seen once, and the ten largest clones take less than 3.5%. The sample was whole blood, taken in connection with sensitization to the hapten diphenylcyclopropenone (DPC). All receptors come from a woman in her 30s with alopecia areata. Some clones in this sample may be carry-over from other donors' samples.

The chain is built from TRBV12-5 and TRBJ1-1; no reliable D call. This CDR3 is built from 13 residues. V was trimmed by 5 bases and J by 0 bases, leaving 7 bases between them. Germline values: CDR1 LGHNT, CDR2 FRNRAP. CDR3 sequence reads: CASGTALNTEAFF. CDR3 bases: TGTGCTAGTGGTACAGCCCTGAACACTGAAGCTTTCTTT.

There are a few counts of this clonotype. The rearrangement links TRBV5-1 to TRBJ2-7; 11 nucleotides match TRBD2. Germline V lookup: CDR1 SGHRS, CDR2 YFSETQ. Trimming cost V 2 bases and J 6 bases; bases outside gene matches: 7. This CDR3 contains 15 residues. The CDR3 loop reads CASSLLAGALLEQYF. Written as DNA, the CDR3 is TGCGCCAGCAGCTTACTAGCGGGAGCCCTCCTCGAGCAGTACTTC. Full variable domain (missing parts from reference TRBV5-1 and TRBJ2-7): KAGVTQTPRYLIKTRGQQVTLSCSPISGHRSVSWYQQTPGQGLQFLFEYFSETQRNKGNFPGRFSGRQFSNSRSEMNVSTLELGDSALYLCASSLLAGALLEQYFGPGTRLTVT.

This clonotype turned up a few times. The rearrangement links TRBV10-2 to TRBJ1-2; perhaps TRBD1 as D (5 bases). The CDR3 spans 12 residues. CDR1 and CDR2 from the germline V gene are WSHSY and SAAADI. Trimming left V 5 bases short and J 6 bases short, with 10 bases between. CDR3 residues: CASSPLGDGYTF. CDR3 in DNA: TGCGCCAGCAGTCCGTTGGGGGATGGCTACACCTTC.

In this sample, this clonotype turned up a few times. The gene calls are TRBV5-1 and TRBJ2-7; tentative D call: TRBD1 (6 bases). The CDR3 sequence is 14 residues long. Germline CDR1 and CDR2: SGHRS and YFSETQ. Trimming removed 4 bases at V and 5 bases at J, with 16 bases between. CDR3 in DNA: TGCGCCAGCAGCGTAAGCACAGGGTCCCACGAGCAGTACTTC. This translates into CASSVSTGSHEQYF.

The genes are TRBV10-3 and TRBJ1-6, with no clear D. CDR1 is ENHRY and CDR2 is SYGVKD in the germline V gene. The CDR3 consists of 14 residues. The V end was cut by 0 bases, the J end by 14 bases, with 14 bases between. The CDR3 coding sequence is TGTGCCATCAGTGAGTCGAAGGGTGGGTCCACCCTCCACTTT. This gives the protein CAISESKGGSTLHF.

The chain carries TRBV18 and TRBJ1-2; D is unresolved. V was shortened by 2 bases and J by 2 bases, with 9 bases between the two germline ends. CDR3 length: 14 residues. Germline CDR1 and CDR2: KGHSH and LQKENI. The DNA of the CDR3 is TGTGCCAGCTCACCAAACGACGGGAACTATGGCTACACCTTC. Its protein is CASSPNDGNYGYTF.

This clonotype showed up just a few times. The chain couples TRBV10-3 to TRBJ2-2, with 8 bases fitting TRBD1. The germline V gene encodes CDR1 ENHRY and CDR2 SYGVKD. The CDR3 spans 13 residues. After removal of 8 bases from V and 1 base from J, the junction contained 0 bases not matched to a gene. CDR3 region: CAIGTGNTGELFF. CDR3 DNA sequence: TGTGCCATCGGGACAGGGAACACCGGGGAGCTGTTTTTT.

The rearrangement uses TRBV7-2 and TRBJ2-1; D remains unclear. V lost 5 bases, J lost 9 bases, and 8 bases lay in between. The V gene's germline CDR1 is SGHTA and CDR2 FQGNSA. The CDR3 is 11 residues long. The CDR3 DNA reads as TGTGCCAGCAGCCGGATTACTGAGCAGTTCTTC. Residues: CASSRITEQFF.